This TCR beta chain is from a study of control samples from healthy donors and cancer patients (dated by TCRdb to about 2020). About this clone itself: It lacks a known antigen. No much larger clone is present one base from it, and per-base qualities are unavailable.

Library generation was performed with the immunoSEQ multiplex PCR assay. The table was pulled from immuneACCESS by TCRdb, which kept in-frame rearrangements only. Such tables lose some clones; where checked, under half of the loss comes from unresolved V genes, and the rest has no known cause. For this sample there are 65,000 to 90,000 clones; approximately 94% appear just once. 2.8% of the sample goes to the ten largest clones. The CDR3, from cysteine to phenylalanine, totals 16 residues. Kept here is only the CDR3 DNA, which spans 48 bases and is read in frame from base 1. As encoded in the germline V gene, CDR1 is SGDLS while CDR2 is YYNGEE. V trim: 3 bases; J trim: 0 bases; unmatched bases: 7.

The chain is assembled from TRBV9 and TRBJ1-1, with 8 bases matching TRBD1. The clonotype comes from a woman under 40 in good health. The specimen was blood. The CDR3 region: CASSDRDRPMNTEAFF. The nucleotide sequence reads TGTGCCAGCAGCGACAGGGACAGGCCTATGAACACTGAAGCTTTCTTT.